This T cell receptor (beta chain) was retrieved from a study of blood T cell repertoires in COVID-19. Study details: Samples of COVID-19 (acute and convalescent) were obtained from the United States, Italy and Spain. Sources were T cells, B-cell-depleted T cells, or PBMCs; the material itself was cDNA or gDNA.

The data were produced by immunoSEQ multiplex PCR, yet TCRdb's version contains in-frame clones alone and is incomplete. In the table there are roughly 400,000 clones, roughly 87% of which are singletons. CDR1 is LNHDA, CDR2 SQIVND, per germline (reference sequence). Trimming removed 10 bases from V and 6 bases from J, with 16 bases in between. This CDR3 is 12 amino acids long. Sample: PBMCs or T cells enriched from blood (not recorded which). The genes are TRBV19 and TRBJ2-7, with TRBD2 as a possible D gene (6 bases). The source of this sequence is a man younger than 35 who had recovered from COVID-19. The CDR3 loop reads CATGDSPPEQYF. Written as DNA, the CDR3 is TGTGCCACCGGGGACTCTCCACCCGAGCAGTACTTC.